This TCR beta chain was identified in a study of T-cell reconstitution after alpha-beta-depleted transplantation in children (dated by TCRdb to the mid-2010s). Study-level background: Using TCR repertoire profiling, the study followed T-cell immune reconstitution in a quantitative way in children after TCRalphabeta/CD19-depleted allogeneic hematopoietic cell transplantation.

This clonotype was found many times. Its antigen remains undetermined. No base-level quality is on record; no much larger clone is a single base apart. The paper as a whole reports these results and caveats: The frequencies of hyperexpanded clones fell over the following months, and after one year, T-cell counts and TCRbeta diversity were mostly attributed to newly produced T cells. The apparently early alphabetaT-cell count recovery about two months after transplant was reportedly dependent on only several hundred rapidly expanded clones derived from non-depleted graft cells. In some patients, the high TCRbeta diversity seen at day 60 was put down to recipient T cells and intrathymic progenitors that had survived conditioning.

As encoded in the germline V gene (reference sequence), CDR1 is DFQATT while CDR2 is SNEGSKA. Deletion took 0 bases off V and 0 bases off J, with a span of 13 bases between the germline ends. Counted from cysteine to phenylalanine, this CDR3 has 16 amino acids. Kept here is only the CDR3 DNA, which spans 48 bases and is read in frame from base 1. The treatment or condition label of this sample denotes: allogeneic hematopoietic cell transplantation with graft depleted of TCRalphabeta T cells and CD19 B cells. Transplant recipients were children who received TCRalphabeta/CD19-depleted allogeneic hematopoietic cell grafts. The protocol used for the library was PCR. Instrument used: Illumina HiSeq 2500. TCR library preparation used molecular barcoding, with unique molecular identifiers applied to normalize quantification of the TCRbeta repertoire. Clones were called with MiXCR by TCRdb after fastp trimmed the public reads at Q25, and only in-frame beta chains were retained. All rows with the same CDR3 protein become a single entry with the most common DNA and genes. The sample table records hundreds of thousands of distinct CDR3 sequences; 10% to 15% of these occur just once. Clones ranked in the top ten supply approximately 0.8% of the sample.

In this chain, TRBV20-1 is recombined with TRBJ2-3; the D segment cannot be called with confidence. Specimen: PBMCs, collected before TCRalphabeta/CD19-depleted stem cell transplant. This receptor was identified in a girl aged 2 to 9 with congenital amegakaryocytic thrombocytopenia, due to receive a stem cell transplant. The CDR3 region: CSARDLRGTSTDTQYF. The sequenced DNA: TGCAGTGCTAGAGACCTCCGAGGAACTAGCACAGATACGCAGTATTTT.